One TCR beta chain is described in this entry. What it recognizes is unknown. The run of the v3.0 immunoSEQ assay was at survey level. Profiled with immunoSEQ multiplex PCR; TCRdb holds only in-frame clones, not every one. The sample consists of roughly 12,000 clones, 82% of them appearing once. The data are from a study of long-term antiretroviral therapy in people with HIV. Overall study: The earliest specimens came about a decade ahead of the 2015 immediate-ART recommendation. General study results and limits: Against controls, HIV repertoires showed narrower ranges of CDR3 length. Diversity increased after ART yet remained lower than in transplant donor controls.

V lost 5 bases and J lost 5; bases outside the gene matches: 6. Germline V gene data show CDR1 as SGHAT and CDR2 as FQNNGV. The CDR3 contains 14 residues. The chain recombines TRBV11-2 with TRBJ1-1; TRBD1 aligns across 9 bases. The sample was unsorted PBMCs, taken around 8 years after starting antiretroviral therapy. The sequence came from a middle-aged man with HIV. CDR3 nucleotides: TGTGCCAGCAGCCCGGGACAGGGAGGTACTGAAGCTTTCTTT. The encoded protein is CASSPGQGGTEAFF.